The rows below give T cell receptor beta chains drawn from one sample of a study of cytomegalovirus exposure and HLA in healthy donors. Sequencing was performed with immunoSEQ multiplex PCR; in TCRdb, only in-frame clones are kept and a portion is missing. In the table there are 95,000 to 150,000 clones, about 81% of which are singletons. Sequencing was done on a sample of PBMCs. The receptors here all came from a woman aged 25 to 39 in good health and CMV-seronegative. Both conserved end residues are part of each CDR3. D genes are given only for firm matches. Clone sizes are given selectively: once, few, many, or a class where the clone is expanded.

v_gene	d_gene	j_gene	abundance	CDR3aa	CDR3nt
TRBV10-3	NA	TRBJ2-3	NA	CAISGSTPRGDTQYF	TGTGCCATCAGTGGTTCGACACCCCGGGGAGATACGCAGTATTTT
TRBV25-1	TRBD1	TRBJ2-2	NA	CASTGQAGELFF	TGTGCCAGCACGGGACAGGCCGGGGAGCTGTTTTTT
TRBV13	TRBD1	TRBJ2-1	NA	CASSPKGDRYYNEQFF	TGTGCCAGCAGCCCAAAGGGGGACAGATACTACAATGAGCAGTTCTTC
TRBV10-2	TRBD1	TRBJ2-6	once	CASALGQGKTGANVLTF	TGCGCCAGCGCTCTCGGACAGGGGAAAACTGGGGCCAACGTCCTGACTTTC
TRBV29-1	TRBD1	TRBJ1-5	NA	CSVVGTGGNQPQHF	TGCAGCGTTGTGGGGACAGGGGGCAATCAGCCCCAGCATTTT
TRBV19	TRBD2	TRBJ2-7	NA	CASTPRGASGVLTYEQYF	TGTGCCAGTACCCCTCGGGGGGCTAGCGGGGTACTTACCTACGAGCAGTACTTC
TRBV4-3	NA	TRBJ1-3	NA	CASSQNLLRSGNTIYF	TGCGCCAGCAGCCAAAACCTGCTACGCTCTGGAAACACCATATATTTT
TRBV18	TRBD1	TRBJ2-3	NA	CASSGRQGVTDTQYF	TGTGCCAGCTCAGGCCGACAGGGGGTCACAGATACGCAGTATTTT
TRBV4-1	TRBD1	TRBJ1-1	NA	CASSQRGRTEAFF	TGCGCCAGCAGCCAGAGGGGGCGGACTGAAGCTTTCTTT
TRBV7-9	NA	TRBJ2-7	NA	CSSRSGNEQYF	TGTTCCAGCAGGTCAGGGAACGAGCAGTACTTC
TRBV15	TRBD1	TRBJ1-2	NA	CATSNRDSNYGYTF	TGTGCCACCAGCAACCGGGACAGCAACTATGGCTACACCTTC
TRBV2	NA	TRBJ2-2	NA	CASSPGLGNTGELFF	TGTGCCAGCAGTCCGGGACTGGGGAACACCGGGGAGCTGTTTTTT
TRBV7-2	TRBD1	TRBJ1-5	NA	CASSLGAPGTGGGQPQHF	TGTGCCAGCAGCTTAGGAGCCCCCGGGACAGGGGGAGGTCAGCCCCAGCATTTT
TRBV19	TRBD1	TRBJ2-2	NA	CASSIPGTGNTGELFF	TGTGCCAGTAGTATTCCCGGGACAGGTAACACCGGGGAGCTGTTTTTT
TRBV5-1	TRBD1	TRBJ1-3	NA	CASRPTGQGSGNTIYF	TGCGCCAGCAGGCCAACGGGACAGGGATCTGGAAACACCATATATTTT
TRBV2	TRBD2	TRBJ2-1	NA	CASSVTSGRAGGNEQFF	TGTGCCAGCAGTGTGACTAGCGGGAGGGCTGGTGGGAATGAGCAGTTCTTC
TRBV4-2	TRBD2	TRBJ2-2	NA	CASSLPGGDGELFF	TGTGCCAGCAGCCTTCCGGGGGGTGATGGGGAGCTGTTTTTT
TRBV5-8	TRBD1	TRBJ2-5	once	CASSLGAKTGGWETQYF	TGTGCCAGCAGCTTGGGAGCAAAGACAGGGGGGTGGGAGACCCAGTACTTC
TRBV5-6	TRBD2	TRBJ2-1	few	CASSGRGYLTYNEQFF	TGTGCCTCCAGCGGGAGGGGCTACCTTACTTACAATGAGCAGTTCTTC
TRBV30	TRBD2	TRBJ2-2	NA	CAWSRLAGPLTGGELFF	TGTGCCTGGAGTAGGCTAGCGGGACCCTTAACAGGCGGGGAGCTGTTTTTT
TRBV15	NA	TRBJ2-3	NA	CATSRGDTPRDTQYF	TGTGCCACCAGCAGAGGAGACACCCCCCGGGATACGCAGTATTTT
TRBV5-6	TRBD2	TRBJ2-1	once	CASSFQREGGEQFF	TGTGCCAGCAGCTTTCAGCGGGAGGGAGGAGAGCAGTTCTTC
TRBV13	TRBD2	TRBJ2-3	NA	CASSPPSGGLPDTQYF	TGTGCCAGCAGCCCCCCTAGCGGGGGGTTGCCAGATACGCAGTATTTT
TRBV5-4	NA	TRBJ2-3	NA	CASSLAKRTDTQYF	TGTGCCAGCAGCTTGGCCAAGCGCACAGATACGCAGTATTTT
TRBV5-6	NA	TRBJ1-5	NA	CASSLVRGNQPQHF	TGTGCCAGCAGCTTAGTGAGAGGCAATCAGCCCCAGCATTTT
TRBV6-5	TRBD1	TRBJ2-4	NA	CASSLGGEVSNIQYF	TGTGCCAGCAGTCTAGGGGGCGAAGTCTCCAACATTCAGTACTTC
TRBV29-1	NA	TRBJ1-3	NA	CSAREQAISGNTIYF	TGCAGCGCACGGGAGCAGGCGATCTCTGGAAACACCATATATTTT
TRBV27	TRBD2	TRBJ2-5	NA	CASSPSSGGLETQYF	TGTGCCAGCAGTCCCTCTAGCGGGGGGCTCGAGACCCAGTACTTC
TRBV4-1	NA	TRBJ1-2	NA	CASSQPRGGYTF	TGCGCCAGCAGCCAACCAAGGGGTGGCTACACCTTC
TRBV9	NA	TRBJ1-1	NA	CASSVGAAGRSGDTEAFF	TGTGCCAGCAGCGTAGGTGCGGCAGGGCGGTCGGGGGACACTGAAGCTTTCTTT
TRBV2	NA	TRBJ2-1	NA	CASNGREMSEQFF	TGTGCCAGCAACGGACGGGAGATGAGTGAGCAGTTCTTC
TRBV5-1	NA	TRBJ1-6	NA	CASSLGGSSYNSPLHF	TGCGCCAGCAGCTTGGGAGGCAGCTCCTATAATTCACCCCTCCACTTT
TRBV30	NA	TRBJ2-5	NA	CAWSGTSPQETQYF	TGTGCCTGGAGTGGGACTTCTCCACAAGAGACCCAGTACTTC
TRBV5-5	TRBD2	TRBJ2-1	NA	CASSWAASGGNNEQFF	TGTGCCAGCAGCTGGGCGGCTAGCGGGGGGAACAATGAGCAGTTCTTC
TRBV10-3	TRBD1	TRBJ1-2	NA	CAIKGTGSYGYTF	TGTGCCATCAAAGGGACAGGGAGCTATGGCTACACCTTC
TRBV5-4	NA	TRBJ2-5	NA	CASSSRDGGETQYF	TGTGCCAGCAGCTCCCGCGACGGAGGAGAGACCCAGTACTTC
TRBV7-9	TRBD2	TRBJ2-3	NA	CASSPGLAATGDTQYF	TGTGCCAGCAGCCCGGGACTAGCGGCTACGGGGGATACGCAGTATTTT
TRBV6-4	TRBD1	TRBJ2-3	few	CASSDGTGGADTQYF	TGTGCCAGCAGTGACGGGACAGGGGGCGCAGATACGCAGTATTTT
TRBV6-1	NA	TRBJ2-1	NA	CASSELRGTGSSYNEQFF	TGTGCCAGCAGTGAACTGAGGGGGACGGGTAGTTCCTACAATGAGCAGTTCTTC
TRBV15	TRBD1	TRBJ1-4	NA	CATSRAGTGDEKLFF	TGTGCCACCAGCAGGGCGGGGACAGGGGACGAAAAACTGTTTTTT
TRBV27	NA	TRBJ1-4	NA	CASRRTANEKLFF	TGTGCCAGCAGGCGGACAGCAAATGAAAAACTGTTTTTT
TRBV18	NA	TRBJ1-2	NA	CASSEPGNGYTF	TGTGCCAGCTCAGAACCAGGGAATGGCTACACCTTC
TRBV7-9	NA	TRBJ1-4	few	CASSLVGGGNEKLFF	TGTGCCAGCAGCTTAGTAGGGGGGGGTAATGAAAAACTGTTTTTT
TRBV7-6	NA	TRBJ2-1	NA	CASSTPYRSSYNEQFF	TGTGCCAGCAGCACGCCCTACAGAAGCTCCTACAATGAGCAGTTCTTC
TRBV25-1	NA	TRBJ1-2	NA	CASSEYNSVQGNGYTF	TGTGCCAGCAGTGAATATAATAGCGTACAGGGAAATGGCTACACCTTC
TRBV29-1	NA	TRBJ2-1	NA	CSVVRDHYNEQFF	TGCAGCGTTGTTCGGGATCACTACAATGAGCAGTTCTTC
TRBV7-3	NA	TRBJ1-1	NA	CASSPYVGGMNTEAFF	TGTGCCAGCAGCCCGTATGTTGGCGGCATGAACACTGAAGCTTTCTTT
TRBV9	TRBD2	TRBJ2-1	NA	CASSDHGLAGHSYNEQFF	TGTGCCAGCAGCGACCATGGACTAGCGGGACACTCCTACAATGAGCAGTTCTTC
TRBV7-2	TRBD1	TRBJ2-1	few	CASSSRPGQPDNEQFF	TGTGCCAGCAGCTCACGACCGGGACAGCCTGACAATGAGCAGTTCTTC
TRBV2	TRBD1	TRBJ1-6	NA	CASSEATGVISPLHF	TGTGCCAGCAGTGAAGCGACAGGGGTTATTTCACCCCTCCACTTT
TRBV19	TRBD1	TRBJ1-5	NA	CASSKSGTGYHQPQHF	TGTGCCAGTAGCAAAAGCGGGACAGGGTATCACCAGCCCCAGCATTTT
TRBV6-5	TRBD1	TRBJ1-1	few	CASSRGQGTEAFF	TGTGCCAGCAGCAGGGGACAGGGGACTGAAGCTTTCTTT
TRBV11-3	TRBD2	TRBJ2-1	NA	CASSLDSGGWENNEQFF	TGTGCCAGCAGCTTAGACTCGGGGGGATGGGAAAACAATGAGCAGTTCTTC